The 21 T cell receptor beta chains listed next were all sequenced from one sample in a study of T cell repertoires in cytomegalovirus infection. MiXCR, applied by TCRdb to the reads, yields one record per CDR3 protein. There are around 300,000 distinct CDR3 sequences in the sample; 20% to 25% occur only once, and about 20% lies in the top ten. Their cognate antigens are unknown. The sample here was cultured PBMCs, taken from culture after CMV antigen stimulation. The receptors stem from a human donor in good health (CMV status not recorded). Some clones in this sample may be carry-over from other donors' samples.

J is TRBJ2-2 and V is TRBV5-1; D might be TRBD1 (6 bases). Per germline, CDR1 SGHRS and CDR2 YFSETQ. The CDR3 has 18 amino acids. V lost 1 base and J 1 base, leaving 17 bases between the germline ends. The CDR3 nucleotides read TGCGCCAGCAGCTTGCGGGACGGGACACTTGTGAACACCGGGGAGCTGTTTTTT. It specifies CASSLRDGTLVNTGELFF.

This clonotype was found many times. V is TRBV7-2 and J is TRBJ2-3, with D hard to call. The CDR3 sequence is 15 residues long. Trimming removed 1 base at V and 1 base at J, with 9 bases between. Germline V gives CDR1 SGHTA, CDR2 FQGNSA. CDR3 loop: CASSLGALGTDTQYF. The CDR3 region has the DNA TGTGCCAGCAGCTTAGGTGCCCTAGGCACAGATACGCAGTATTTT.

This clonotype was picked up many times. CDR3 in amino acids: CASSLVDSMSTEAFF. DNA for the CDR3: TGCGCCAGCAGCTTGGTCGACAGTATGTCGACTGAAGCTTTCTTT. The chain couples TRBV5-1 to TRBJ1-1; TRBD1 is a possible D gene (5 bases). V gave up 0 bases and J gave up 5 bases, with 14 bases separating them. The CDR3 consists of 15 residues. Looked up from germline, CDR1 is SGHRS and CDR2 is YFSETQ. Based on the CDR3 plus reference TRBV5-1 and TRBJ1-1, the full variable domain is KAGVTQTPRYLIKTRGQQVTLSCSPISGHRSVSWYQQTPGQGLQFLFEYFSETQRNKGNFPGRFSGRQFSNSRSEMNVSTLELGDSALYLCASSLVDSMSTEAFFGQGTRLTVV.

V gene TRBV7-6 combines with J gene TRBJ2-2; maybe TRBD1 (5 bases). V was cut by 3 bases and J by 6 bases, with 11 bases left in between. The CDR3 is made up of 14 amino acids. Per the germline V gene, CDR1 is SGHVS and CDR2 is FNYEAQ. The CDR3 region is CASSLPGIAGELFF. As DNA, the CDR3 is TGTGCCAGCAGCTTGCCAGGGATCGCCGGGGAGCTGTTTTTT.

This clonotype has at least ten counts. This chain connects TRBV7-2 to TRBJ1-5, with 7 bases fitting TRBD1. J lost 6 bases, V lost 1 base, and 9 bases had no gene match. Germline lookup yields CDR1 SGHTA and CDR2 FQGNSA. The CDR3 is 16 amino acids. In nucleotides, the CDR3 is TGTGCCAGCAGCTTAGAGACAGGGTCCGGGGGTCAGCCCCAGCATTTT. This gives the protein CASSLETGSGGQPQHF.

This clonotype turned up a few times. V and J are TRBV28 and TRBJ1-2; D is ambiguous. The CDR3 is 15 amino acids. Per the germline V gene, CDR1 is MDHEN and CDR2 is SYDVKM. Trimming left V 5 bases short and J 8 bases short, with 21 bases between. In DNA form, the CDR3 reads TGTGCCAGCAGTCCAATGAACGGGCCGAGGGAAGGCTACACCTTC. This encodes CASSPMNGPREGYTF.

About this clonotype itself: This may be a read error: a much more frequent sequence differs by one nucleotide. The chain uses TRBV7-3 and TRBJ2-5, with TRBD2 matching 14 bases. In germline, CDR1 is SGHTA, CDR2 FQGTGA. CDR3 length: 15 residues. As DNA, the CDR3 is TGTGCCCGCAGCCTGAGACTAGCGGGAGGGGAGACCCAGTACTTC. Protein sequence: CARSLRLAGGETQYF.

This clonotype was counted a few times. This sequence joins TRBV6-5 and TRBJ2-5; maybe TRBD2 (5 bases). Germline-derived CDR1 and CDR2 are MNHEY and SVGAGI. This CDR3 comprises 13 residues. CDR3 DNA sequence: TGTGGCGCGGCACGAGGGATATGGGAGACCCAGTACTTC. Translation gives CGAARGIWETQYF.

This clonotype showed up many times. The chain has TRBV7-2 and TRBJ2-3, with 8 bases fitting TRBD2. After removal of 1 base from V and 0 bases from J, the junction contained 3 bases not matched to a gene. This CDR3 has 16 residues. Germline V gene lookup returns CDR1 SGHTA and CDR2 FQGNSA. CDR3 DNA: TGTGCCAGCAGCTTAGGGCTAGCGGGCAGCACAGATACGCAGTATTTT. It specifies CASSLGLAGSTDTQYF.

The chain uses TRBV20-1 and TRBJ2-3, with TRBD2 matching 8 bases. The CDR3 covers 14 residues. In germline, CDR1 is DFQATT, CDR2 SNEGSKA (reference sequence). Trimming removed 5 bases from V and 3 bases from J; junction bases left unmatched: 7. The CDR3 loop is CSAHSGSKTDTQYF. The CDR3 DNA follows: TGCAGTGCTCACAGCGGGAGTAAGACAGATACGCAGTATTTT.

This clonotype has a count of ten or more. The chain couples TRBV18 to TRBJ2-2, with unresolved D. Trimming cost V 4 bases and J 5 bases, with 5 bases left between them. The CDR3 loop spans 12 amino acids. Per germline, CDR1 KGHSH and CDR2 LQKENI. CDR3: CASSLFTGELFF. CDR3 DNA: TGTGCCAGCTCACTTTTTACCGGGGAGCTGTTTTTT.

This clonotype was counted a few times. The rearrangement joins TRBV19 to TRBJ1-2, with 7 bases fitting TRBD1. The CDR3 contains 15 residues. Germline CDR1 reads LNHDA; CDR2 reads SQIVND (reference sequence). With V trimmed by 7 bases and J by 2 bases, 10 bases remained unmatched. This CDR3 is CASTGAAGQNYGYTF. In DNA, the CDR3 is TGTGCCAGTACGGGAGCTGCGGGACAGAACTATGGCTACACCTTC.

V usage is TRBV27 and J usage is TRBJ1-2, with 7 bases identical to TRBD1. The CDR3 contains 14 residues. V dropped 7 bases and J dropped 2; count of bases not matched to a gene: 7. Germline lookup yields CDR1 MNHEY and CDR2 SMNVEV (reference sequence). For the CDR3, the DNA is TGTGCCAGCATGTCCCCGACAGGGAACTATGGCTACACCTTC. Protein: CASMSPTGNYGYTF.

In this sample, this clonotype turned up a few times. The chain uses TRBV6-1 and TRBJ2-3; unclear D gene. Germline CDR1 MNHNS, CDR2 SASEGT. The CDR3 is 14 amino acids. V was trimmed by 0 bases and J by 2 bases, leaving 6 bases between them. CDR3: CASSEAGSTDTQYF. DNA of the CDR3: TGTGCCAGCAGTGAAGCGGGTTCCACAGATACGCAGTATTTT.

The chain recombines TRBV24-1 with TRBJ2-1; 9 bases match TRBD2. Germline trimming cut 12 bases from V and 8 bases from J; bases unmatched to any gene: 10. The CDR3 is 13 residues long. CDR1 KGHDR and CDR2 SFDVKD come from the germline V gene. Written as DNA, the CDR3 is TGTGCCTGCGCGGGAGGGCCCGACGATGAGCAGTTCTTC. Protein sequence: CACAGGPDDEQFF.

This clonotype was seen a handful of times. This rearrangement joins TRBV19 to TRBJ2-1; D gene ambiguous. The V gene lost 3 bases and the J gene lost 0 bases, with 9 bases spanning the gap. In germline, CDR1 is LNHDA, CDR2 SQIVND (reference sequence). The CDR3 has 15 residues. CDR3 loop: CASSIGTSSYNEQFF. The CDR3 nucleotides are TGTGCCAGTAGTATTGGCACGAGCTCCTACAATGAGCAGTTCTTC.

This clonotype was seen only a few times. The gene calls are TRBV5-6 and TRBJ1-6; the D gene is possibly TRBD1 (5 bases). Per germline, CDR1 SGHDT and CDR2 YYEEEE. V gave up 0 bases and J gave up 10 bases, with 17 bases separating them. CDR3 length equals 16 residues. This CDR3 reads CASSLESVAGRSPLHF. CDR3 in DNA: TGTGCCAGCAGCTTGGAAAGTGTGGCAGGGAGGTCACCCCTCCACTTT.

This clonotype was seen repeatedly, ten times or more. This chain links TRBV11-2 with TRBJ1-1; tentative D call: TRBD1 (5 bases). V was trimmed by 3 bases and J by 6 bases, leaving 20 bases between them. Germline CDR1 and CDR2: SGHAT and FQNNGV. The CDR3 runs 16 residues. The DNA for the CDR3 is TGTGCCAGCAGCTTTAATCCTGGGGCGTCTTATTCTGAAGCTTTCTTT. Amino acids: CASSFNPGASYSEAFF.

Comment on this clonotype: A much larger clone is a single base away; this may be a read error. The chain carries TRBV7-2 and TRBJ2-1; 7 nucleotides line up with TRBD2. CDR1 SGHTA and CDR2 FQGNSA come from the germline V gene. This CDR3 is 16 amino acids long. V was clipped by 5 bases and J by 12 bases; unmatched bases: 19. The CDR3 is CASSPSGGRTGNGQFF. CDR3 sequence (DNA): TGTGCCAGCAGCCCCTCCGGCGGGAGAACAGGAAACGGGCAGTTCTTC.

This chain connects TRBV15 to TRBJ1-4; D remains ambiguous. V was pared by 1 base and J by 4 bases, with 10 bases between. The germline V gene encodes CDR1 LNHNV and CDR2 YYDKDF (reference sequence). This CDR3 has 15 residues. CDR3 protein: CATSRVPVSNEKLFF. The CDR3 DNA sequence: TGTGCCACCAGCAGAGTGCCCGTTAGTAATGAAAAACTGTTTTTT.

V is TRBV12-3 or TRBV12-4 and J is TRBJ2-7; D unresolved. This CDR3 region has 14 residues. Trimming removed 4 bases at V and 0 bases at J, with 10 bases between. The CDR3 coding sequence is TGTGCCAGCAGTTACGCTTCTGTCTCCTACGAGCAGTACTTC. The encoded protein is CASSYASVSYEQYF.